The next 24 T cell receptor beta chains were all read from a single sample in a study of shared clonotypes between healthy human individuals (dated by TCRdb to the early 2020s). Libraries were built with the immunoSEQ multiplex PCR assay. Imported from immuneACCESS, the table was reduced by TCRdb to in-frame sequences with V and J called. These copies leave out some clones; in studies compared against another copy, an unresolved V gene accounts for under half, and the cause of the remainder is not known. Recorded for this sample are some 2 million clones; over 85% of them occurred a single time. The top ten constitute 0.13% of the sample. Input material: naive CD4+ T cells sorted from blood. The cell subset or site label here, explained by the study, means: CD45RA+ positively selected. The receptors were sampled from a man younger than 30 in good health.

This chain connects TRBV11-2 to TRBJ2-7; the D gene is possibly TRBD2 (5 bases). Germline CDR1 SGHAT, CDR2 FQNNGV. There are 14 residues in the CDR3. With 4 bases removed from V and 2 bases from J, the gap between germline ends came to 12 bases. The CDR3, as DNA: TGTGCCAGCAGCTCGGGGTTAGTGCCCTACGAGCAGTACTTC. This translates into CASSSGLVPYEQYF.

The V and J genes are TRBV5-8 and TRBJ2-7; D remains unclear. Trimming left V 1 base short and J 3 bases short, with 5 bases between. The V gene's germline CDR1 is SGHTS and CDR2 YDEGEE. This CDR3 contains 12 residues. The CDR3 DNA sequence: TGTGCCAGCAGCTTGTGGGGCTACGAGCAGTACTTC. Its translation: CASSLWGYEQYF.

This clone has a single count. V usage is TRBV2 and J usage is TRBJ2-2; D gene unclear. From germline, CDR1 is SNHLY and CDR2 FYNNEI. Trimming stripped 4 bases from V and 0 bases from J, with 9 bases between. The CDR3 runs to 15 residues. The chain's CDR3 is CASSVTDANTGELFF. CDR3 coding DNA: TGTGCCAGCAGTGTTACGGATGCGAACACCGGGGAGCTGTTTTTT.

The chain combines TRBV9 with TRBJ1-2, with D unresolved. Looked up from germline, CDR1 is SGDLS and CDR2 is YYNGEE. The CDR3 length is 16 residues. Trimming took off 4 bases at V and 6 bases at J, with 22 bases between the two ends. This chain's CDR3 is CASSLDFRGFGDGYTF. The CDR3 coding sequence is TGTGCCAGCAGCCTGGACTTTAGAGGCTTTGGCGATGGCTACACCTTC.

This chain joins TRBV6-1 and TRBJ1-4; D uncertain. CDR1 and CDR2 from the germline V gene are MNHNS and SASEGT. This CDR3 comprises 15 residues. Trimming left V 6 bases short and J 0 bases short, with 11 bases between. The CDR3 nucleotides are TGTGCCAGCAGCGCCCAAACTTCAACTAATGAAAAACTGTTTTTT. Amino acids: CASSAQTSTNEKLFF.

The chain combines TRBV5-1 with TRBJ2-5; 12 bases line up with TRBD2. CDR1 and CDR2 (germline): SGHRS, YFSETQ. The CDR3 loop spans 15 amino acids. With 0 bases clipped from V and 9 bases from J, the junction kept 6 bases outside the gene matches. CDR3 bases: TGCGCCAGCAGCTTGGAGGGGCTAGCGGGAGGGCCCCAGTACTTC. It yields the protein CASSLEGLAGGPQYF.

The chain recombines TRBV10-3 with TRBJ1-3; D may be TRBD1 (6 bases). CDR1 and CDR2 (germline): ENHRY, SYGVKD. V lost 10 bases and J 0 bases, leaving 16 bases between the germline ends. The CDR3 runs 15 residues. In DNA form, the CDR3 reads TGTGCCACCTCGAGGACAGAGCTCTCTGGAAACACCATATATTTT. This gives the protein CATSRTELSGNTIYF.

The chain couples TRBV29-1 to TRBJ2-3; 11 bases map to TRBD1. V trimming: 7 bases; J trimming: 6 bases; junction bases outside the gene matches: 9. The CDR3 covers 14 residues. Germline assignment: CDR1 SQVTM and CDR2 ANQGSEA. CDR3 protein: CSAVTGTGGDTQYF. The CDR3 region has the DNA TGCAGCGCCGTGACCGGGACAGGGGGGGATACGCAGTATTTT.

This chain joins TRBV7-9 and TRBJ2-3; D uncertain. V was cut by 0 bases and J by 6 bases, with 7 bases left in between. CDR3 length equals 13 residues. Germline loops: CDR1 SEHNR, CDR2 FQNEAQ (reference sequence). For the CDR3, the DNA is TGTGCCAGCAGCTTAGCGCTCCTTGATACGCAGTATTTT. Its protein product is CASSLALLDTQYF.

The V and J genes are TRBV18 and TRBJ2-7, with a tentative D call TRBD2 (7 bases). Trimming stripped 0 bases from V and 0 bases from J, with 12 bases between. This CDR3 comprises 16 residues. The germline gives CDR1 KGHSH, CDR2 LQKENI. CDR3 region: CASSPPGGVGSYEQYF. CDR3 coding DNA: TGTGCCAGCTCACCACCAGGGGGGGTGGGCTCCTACGAGCAGTACTTC.

This clone came up a few times. The chain carries TRBV9 and TRBJ1-2; D is unclear. This CDR3 has 13 residues. V lost 0 bases to trimming and J lost 6 bases, with 9 bases between them. Germline CDR1 reads SGDLS; CDR2 reads YYNGEE. The CDR3 DNA reads as TGTGCCAGCAGCGTAGATATGGGAAATGGCTACACCTTC. It is translated as CASSVDMGNGYTF. The variable domain in full, with the rest retrieved from reference TRBV9 and TRBJ1-2, is DSGVTQTPKHLITATGQRVTLRCSPRSGDLSVYWYQQSLDQGLQFLIQYYNGEERAKGNILERFSAQQFPDLHSELNLSSLELGDSALYFCASSVDMGNGYTFGSGTRLTVV.

This chain joins TRBV29-1 and TRBJ1-5; D may be TRBD1 (6 bases). Trimming shortened V by 5 bases and J by 2 bases, and 13 bases separated the two germline ends. CDR3 length: 14 residues. CDR1 is SQVTM and CDR2 is ANQGSEA in the germline V gene. The CDR3 reads CSVSGVRGNQPQHF. The CDR3 DNA is TGCAGCGTTTCAGGGGTCAGGGGCAATCAGCCCCAGCATTTT.

The genes are TRBV2 and TRBJ1-5; the D is unclear. Looked up from germline, CDR1 is SNHLY and CDR2 is FYNNEI. This CDR3 is 14 amino acids long. DNA for the CDR3: TGTGCTACACGGGGAGAGATTAGCAATCAGCCCCAGCATTTT. This encodes CATRGEISNQPQHF.

The chain uses TRBV10-1 and TRBJ2-1; TRBD2 aligns across 8 bases. The CDR3 totals 15 residues. Germline values: CDR1 WNHNN, CDR2 SYGVQD (reference sequence). The V segment lost 3 bases and the J segment 3 bases; nucleotides outside the gene matches: 4. The CDR3 coding sequence is TGCGCCAGCAGTGAAGCCCGGGAGGGCTACAATGAGCAGTTCTTC. Protein: CASSEAREGYNEQFF.

This sequence joins TRBV30 and TRBJ2-7; D is unclear. The CDR3 sequence is 12 residues long. V lost 2 bases and J 2 bases, leaving 7 bases between the germline ends. The V gene's germline CDR1 is GTSNPN and CDR2 SVGIG (reference sequence). CDR3 sequence reads: CAWSHGAYEQYF. Written as DNA, the CDR3 is TGTGCCTGGAGTCATGGAGCCTACGAGCAGTACTTC.

J is TRBJ2-7 and V is TRBV7-2, with D unresolved. Germline lookup yields CDR1 SGHTA and CDR2 FQGNSA. The CDR3 is 13 residues long. Trimming took 5 bases from V and 2 from J, leaving 10 bases between them. The chain's CDR3 is CASSPPLPYEQYF. The CDR3 DNA reads as TGTGCCAGCAGCCCCCCACTCCCCTACGAGCAGTACTTC. The full variable domain, completed using reference TRBV7-2 and TRBJ2-7, is GAGVSQSPSNKVTEKGKDVELRCDPISGHTALYWYRQSLGQGLEFLIYFQGNSAPDKSGLPSDRFSAERTGGSVSTLTIQRTQQEDSAVYLCASSPPLPYEQYFGPGTRLTVT.

The chain links TRBV11-3 to TRBJ2-7; 8 bases agree with TRBD1. After removal of 5 bases from V and 3 bases from J, the junction contained 9 bases not matched to a gene. CDR3 length: 15 residues. CDR1 and CDR2 (germline): SGHNT, YENEEA. As DNA, the CDR3 is TGTGCCAGCAGCCCGACAGGGGCGGGCGACTACGAGCAGTACTTC. Amino acid sequence: CASSPTGAGDYEQYF.

This clone was seen once. The J gene is TRBJ2-2, the V gene TRBV27, with 7 bases that match TRBD2. CDR3 length: 17 residues. The junction had 15 bases not matched to a gene; V was cut back by 5 bases and J by 6 bases. Looked up from germline, CDR1 is MNHEY and CDR2 is SMNVEV (reference sequence). This CDR3 reads CASSPRGVQGSPGELFF. CDR3 DNA: TGTGCCAGCAGTCCCCGGGGGGTCCAGGGTTCACCCGGGGAGCTGTTTTTT.

The chain uses TRBV18 and TRBJ2-7, with D possibly TRBD2 on 5 matching bases. CDR3 length: 16 residues. In germline, CDR1 is KGHSH, CDR2 LQKENI. Between the trimmed V and J ends, which lost 4 bases and 6 bases, there was a span of 22 bases. The CDR3 DNA follows: TGTGCCAGCTCACTAGCGCCGGGTAGCGCCGCCCCCGAGCAGTACTTC. Translation gives CASSLAPGSAAPEQYF.

The chain uses TRBV30 and TRBJ1-4, with 7 bases fitting TRBD1. The CDR3 sequence is 15 residues long. Germline CDR1 reads GTSNPN; CDR2 reads SVGIG (reference sequence). The J segment lost 4 bases and the V segment lost 4 bases, leaving 9 bases of the junction unmatched. The CDR3 DNA follows: TGTGCCTGGACCGGGACAGCCACCTTTAATGAAAAACTGTTTTTT. This gives the protein CAWTGTATFNEKLFF.

This clone was found a few times. Different DNA sequences within this sample yield the same CDR3. This chain joins TRBV30 and TRBJ1-1; D unresolved. CDR3 size: 13 residues. The ends were cut back, 0 bases at V and 0 bases at J, with 5 bases in the middle. Germline V CDR1 and CDR2: GTSNPN, SVGIG (reference sequence). The chain's CDR3 is CAWSVSVNTEAFF. For the CDR3, the DNA is TGTGCCTGGAGTGTCTCAGTGAACACTGAAGCTTTCTTT.

J is TRBJ1-2 and V is TRBV18; D is perhaps TRBD1 (6 bases). The CDR3 consists of 15 residues. Germline V lookup: CDR1 KGHSH, CDR2 LQKENI. The V end was cut by 2 bases, the J end by 5 bases, with 15 bases between. CDR3 sequence (DNA): TGTGCCAGCTCACCAGTGGCGGGGGCACAGTATGGCTACACCTTC. It codes for CASSPVAGAQYGYTF.

There are a few counts of this clone. Different DNA sequences within this sample yield the same CDR3. The chain has TRBV5-1 and TRBJ1-4, with 8 bases lining up with TRBD1. The germline gives CDR1 SGHRS, CDR2 YFSETQ. The V segment lost 2 bases and the J segment 4 bases; nucleotides outside the gene matches: 1. The CDR3 contains 14 residues. The CDR3 DNA reads as TGCGCCAGCAGCTTCGGACAGGGTAATGAAAAACTGTTTTTT. This gives the protein CASSFGQGNEKLFF.

The chain couples TRBV7-9 to TRBJ2-3; TRBD1 matches at 7 bases. Trimming removed 7 bases from V and 1 base from J; junction bases left unmatched: 11. In germline, CDR1 is SEHNR, CDR2 FQNEAQ (reference sequence). This CDR3 spans 16 amino acids. This CDR3 is CASTPKTGVGTDTQYF. The CDR3 region has the DNA TGTGCCAGCACCCCCAAAACAGGGGTGGGCACAGATACGCAGTATTTT.